A single sample is the source of the 21 T cell receptor beta chains below, sequenced in a study of T cell repertoires in ileal Crohn's disease. Time point: inflamed ileum from the surgical specimen. The method was immunoSEQ multiplex PCR; TCRdb's version includes in-frame clones alone and lacks a portion of them. The data show approximately 14,000 clones, 70% to 80% seen once. Sequences were obtained from ileal tissue. These TCRs come from an adult with Crohn's disease.

The chain's CDR3 is CASGVITGPQETQYF. CDR3 bases: TGCGCCAGCGGAGTAATTACAGGGCCCCAAGAGACCCAGTACTTC. V is TRBV5-1 and J is TRBJ2-5, with D maybe TRBD1 (6 bases). V lost 7 bases and J lost 1, with 17 bases in between. The CDR3 is made up of 15 amino acids. The germline V gene has CDR1 SGHRS and CDR2 YFSETQ.

V usage is TRBV5-1 and J usage is TRBJ2-1; D ambiguous. The CDR3 has 15 residues. V was pared by 2 bases and J by 5 bases, with 14 bases between. CDR1 and CDR2 from the germline V gene are SGHRS and YFSETQ. The CDR3 region is CASSFNAGSDNEQFF. Here the CDR3 DNA reads TGCGCCAGCAGCTTTAATGCAGGTTCGGACAATGAGCAGTTCTTC.

This sequence joins TRBV20-1 and TRBJ2-7; D is ambiguous. The CDR3 has 11 amino acids. Trimming cost V 5 bases and J 2 bases, with 7 bases left between them. The germline V gene has CDR1 DFQATT and CDR2 SNEGSKA (reference sequence). The CDR3 loop reads CSAVDPYEQYF. The CDR3 nucleotides read TGCAGTGCTGTTGACCCCTACGAGCAGTACTTC.

The chain combines TRBV20-1 with TRBJ1-4; TRBD1 agrees at 7 bases. Germline values: CDR1 DFQATT, CDR2 SNEGSKA (reference sequence). There are 11 residues in the CDR3. The chain's CDR3 is CRRLQGEKLFF. Here the CDR3 DNA reads TGCAGGCGCCTACAGGGGGAAAAACTGTTTTTT.

The genes are TRBV11-2 and TRBJ1-4, with 10 bases that match TRBD1. Germline lookup yields CDR1 SGHAT and CDR2 FQNNGV. Trimming removed 4 bases from V and 6 bases from J; junction bases left unmatched: 2. CDR3 length: 14 amino acids. For the CDR3, the DNA is TGTGCCAGCAGCTCCGGGACAGGGGATGAAAAACTGTTTTTT. It yields the protein CASSSGTGDEKLFF.

The V and J genes are TRBV6-1 and TRBJ1-1, with D hard to call. This CDR3 region has 13 residues. The germline CDR1 and CDR2 sequences are MNHNS and SASEGT. The ends were cut back, 7 bases at V and 1 base at J, with 10 bases in the middle. DNA for the CDR3: TGTGCCAGCACATGGGAGGAGAACACTGAAGCTTTCTTT. Translated, it gives CASTWEENTEAFF.

V is TRBV25-1 and J is TRBJ2-7; no definite D call. The CDR3 consists of 11 residues. The V end lost 6 bases, the J end lost 1 base, and 4 bases lay between the germline ends. CDR1 MGHDK and CDR2 SYGVNS come from the germline V gene. CDR3 amino acids: CASSRSYEQYF. In nucleotides, the CDR3 is TGTGCCAGCAGCCGTTCCTACGAGCAGTACTTC.

V is TRBV10-2 and J is TRBJ2-1, with 9 bases matching TRBD2. CDR3 length equals 15 residues. Germline assignment: CDR1 WSHSY and CDR2 SAAADI. The V gene end was trimmed by 5 bases and the J gene end by 0 bases; junction bases not matched to a gene: 2. CDR3 coding DNA: TGCGCCAGCAGTCTAGCGGGGACCTCCTACAATGAGCAGTTCTTC. Translation gives CASSLAGTSYNEQFF.

As for this clone: Other nucleotide sequences in the sample specify the same CDR3. This rearrangement joins TRBV7-8 to TRBJ1-1, with D unresolved. From germline, CDR1 is SGHVS and CDR2 FQNEAQ. V gave up 0 bases and J gave up 0 bases, with 5 bases separating them. The CDR3 covers 14 residues. The chain's CDR3 is CASSLATVNTEAFF. The CDR3 nucleotides are TGTGCCAGCAGCTTAGCTACAGTGAACACTGAAGCTTTCTTT.

This clone was seen once. V usage is TRBV25-1 and J usage is TRBJ1-1, with 7 positions matching TRBD1. Trimming took 4 bases from V and 2 from J; bases not matched to a gene: 4. The CDR3 covers 14 residues. Germline V CDR1 and CDR2: MGHDK, SYGVNS. The CDR3 region has the DNA TGTGCCAGCAGTGCCCGACAGGGAAACACTGAAGCTTTCTTT. As protein: CASSARQGNTEAFF. The full variable domain, its missing parts supplied by reference TRBV25-1 and TRBJ1-1, is EADIYQTPRYLVIGTGKKITLECSQTMGHDKMYWYQQDPGMELHLIHYSYGVNSTEKGDLSSESTVSRIRTEHFPLTLESARPSHTSQYLCASSARQGNTEAFFGQGTRLTVV.

This chain connects TRBV18 to TRBJ1-6, with D tentatively TRBD1 (6 bases). The CDR3 is 16 residues long. Trimming pared 3 bases from V and 5 bases from J, leaving 14 bases between. The germline CDR1 and CDR2 sequences are KGHSH and LQKENI. The CDR3 spells CASSPRGGLNNSPLHF. CDR3 nucleotide sequence: TGTGCCAGCTCACCGAGGGGGGGTCTTAATAATTCACCCCTCCACTTT.

DNA of the CDR3: TGCGCCAGCAGCTTGGAGTCCGGGGTGGGGACCCAGTACTTC. It translates to CASSLESGVGTQYF. This chain joins TRBV5-1 and TRBJ2-5, with D maybe TRBD2 (5 bases). The CDR3 loop spans 14 amino acids. Trimming removed 0 bases from V and 7 bases from J, with 13 bases in between. Germline lookup yields CDR1 SGHRS and CDR2 YFSETQ.

V gene TRBV11-3 combines with J gene TRBJ2-1; TRBD1 might be the D (6 bases). The CDR3 spans 15 residues. Looked up from germline, CDR1 is SGHNT and CDR2 is YENEEA. V was cut by 1 base and J by 2 bases, with 9 bases left in between. CDR3 DNA: TGTGCCAGCAGCTTAGGTCAGGGGACCTACAATGAGCAGTTCTTC. This codes for CASSLGQGTYNEQFF.

The chain recombines TRBV6-4 with TRBJ1-2; tentative D call: TRBD1 (5 bases). V gave up 0 bases and J gave up 2 bases, with 13 bases separating them. This CDR3 has 16 residues. The germline CDR1 and CDR2 sequences are MRHNA and SNTAGT. The CDR3, as DNA: TGTGCCAGCAGTGACTCGGGTACGAGGGGAAACTATGGCTACACCTTC. Translating it yields CASSDSGTRGNYGYTF.

The chain combines TRBV2 with TRBJ2-5, with 9 nucleotides matching TRBD2. This CDR3 spans 15 amino acids. The junction had 2 bases not matched to a gene; V was cut back by 2 bases and J by 1 base. From germline, CDR1 is SNHLY and CDR2 FYNNEI. The CDR3 nucleotides read TGTGCCAGCAGTGAAAGCGGGGGGTCCCAAGAGACCCAGTACTTC. Encoded protein: CASSESGGSQETQYF.

DNA for the CDR3: TGTGCCATCCGACTGAACACTGAAGCTTTCTTT. Encoded protein: CAIRLNTEAFF. The chain has TRBV10-3 and TRBJ1-1; unclear D gene. Germline assignment: CDR1 ENHRY and CDR2 SYGVKD. Trimming stripped 8 bases from V and 0 bases from J, with 4 bases between. This CDR3 is 11 amino acids long.

This clone was seen a handful of times. The same CDR3 also results from other DNA sequences found in this sample. The chain links TRBV6-5 to TRBJ1-4, with a possible D match to TRBD1 (5 bases). V was pared by 0 bases and J by 8 bases, with 13 bases between. The CDR3 has 15 amino acids. Per germline, CDR1 MNHEY and CDR2 SVGAGI. CDR3 nucleotides: TGTGCCAGCAGTTACTCCGGGGCTGATAGGGAAAAACTGTTTTTT. Its protein is CASSYSGADREKLFF.

The rearrangement uses TRBV5-8 and TRBJ2-2, with a tentative D call TRBD1 (6 bases). There are 16 residues in the CDR3. CDR1 SGHTS and CDR2 YDEGEE come from the germline V gene. Trimming cost V 4 bases and J 0 bases, with 13 bases left between them. The CDR3 DNA reads as TGTGCCAGCAGCGACCGGGACACCGCGAACACCGGGGAGCTGTTTTTT. It yields the protein CASSDRDTANTGELFF.

This chain connects TRBV13 to TRBJ2-3; D might be TRBD1 (5 bases). Germline V CDR1 and CDR2: PRHDT, FYEKMQ (reference sequence). This CDR3 is 15 amino acids long. Trimming left V 1 base short and J 1 base short, with 9 bases between. CDR3 sequence (DNA): TGTGCCAGCAGCTTAGCTGCCAGGGGCACAGATACGCAGTATTTT. The encoded protein is CASSLAARGTDTQYF.

This chain links TRBV7-9 with TRBJ2-1, with D hard to call. The CDR3 spans 14 residues. V was shortened by 1 base and J by 8 bases, with 12 bases between the two germline ends. CDR1 and CDR2 from the germline V gene are SEHNR and FQNEAQ (reference sequence). The DNA for the CDR3 is TGTGCCAGCAGCTTAGGCGGTCTAGTTTATGAGCAGTTCTTC. Its translation: CASSLGGLVYEQFF.

The genes are TRBV18 and TRBJ1-3; no clear D. The V gene lost 8 bases and the J gene lost 0 bases, with 14 bases spanning the gap. Germline CDR1 reads KGHSH; CDR2 reads LQKENI. The CDR3 is 15 residues long. CDR3 residues: CASQPNPGSGNTIYF. For the CDR3, the DNA is TGTGCCAGCCAACCAAATCCCGGCTCTGGAAACACCATATATTTT.